The 23 T cell receptor beta chains reported below all come from one sample, sequenced in a study of T cell responses to AZD1222 COVID-19 vaccine. Clones were sequenced by immunoSEQ multiplex PCR, and TCRdb holds only the in-frame ones, with some missing. The table shows 150,000 to 200,000 clones, with around 87% occurring only once. Material: peripheral blood, obtained on day 0 of MenACWY control vaccination. These TCRs come from an adult in good health.

The V and J genes are TRBV5-4 and TRBJ2-3; 9 nucleotides agree with TRBD1. The length of the CDR3 is 16 residues. Trimming cost V 4 bases and J 1 base; bases outside gene matches: 7. Germline V lookup: CDR1 SGHNT, CDR2 YYREEE (reference sequence). CDR3 in DNA: TGTGCCAGCAGCCTGACAGGGGGGTGGGGCACAGATACGCAGTATTTT. Translated, it gives CASSLTGGWGTDTQYF.

J is TRBJ1-2 and V is TRBV7-6; TRBD1 agrees at 9 bases. The J segment lost 3 bases and the V segment lost 3 bases, leaving 5 bases of the junction unmatched. The CDR3 spans 15 residues. CDR1 and CDR2 (germline): SGHVS, FNYEAQ. For the CDR3, the DNA is TGTGCCAGCAGCTTGGGGGACAGGGCAGACTATGGCTACACCTTC. Translation gives CASSLGDRADYGYTF.

The V call is TRBV7-6, the J call TRBJ2-5, with TRBD2 matching over 8 bases. Germline lookup yields CDR1 SGHVS and CDR2 FNYEAQ. J was trimmed by 5 bases and V by 5 bases; bases with no gene match: 7. The length of the CDR3 is 14 residues. CDR3 in amino acids: CASSRGGLGETQYF. The CDR3 bases are TGTGCCAGCAGCCGGGGGGGCCTAGGGGAGACCCAGTACTTC.

The chain combines TRBV6-5 with TRBJ2-1; D is possibly TRBD1 (5 bases). The CDR3 covers 15 residues. CDR1 is MNHEY and CDR2 is SVGAGI in the germline V gene. Trimming shortened V by 6 bases and J by 0 bases, and 12 bases separated the two germline ends. DNA for the CDR3: TGTGCCAGCAGCGACAGATTGGGCTCCTACAATGAGCAGTTCTTC. Amino acid sequence: CASSDRLGSYNEQFF.

The J gene is TRBJ2-6, the V gene TRBV7-3; tentatively, D is TRBD1 (5 bases). V lost 5 bases and J 4 bases, leaving 12 bases between the germline ends. Germline CDR1 and CDR2: SGHTA and FQGTGA. The CDR3 is 15 amino acids. The DNA for the CDR3 is TGTGCCAGCAGCCAGGGAACGGGCGGGGCCAACGTCCTGACTTTC. Its protein product is CASSQGTGGANVLTF.

The rearrangement links TRBV2 to TRBJ2-3; no firm D call. CDR1 SNHLY and CDR2 FYNNEI come from the germline V gene. The CDR3 spans 11 residues. Trimming left V 8 bases short and J 6 bases short, with 9 bases between. CDR3 DNA sequence: TGTGCCAGCCCTAATATGGATACGCAGTATTTT. Amino acid sequence: CASPNMDTQYF.

A remark on this clone: Other DNA sequences from this sample encode an identical CDR3 as well. CDR3 nucleotides: TGTGCCAGCAGCGTAAGCACCGGGGAGCTGTTTTTT. It encodes CASSVSTGELFF. The V and J genes are TRBV9 and TRBJ2-2, with no clear D. This CDR3 has 12 residues. Germline lookup yields CDR1 SGDLS and CDR2 YYNGEE. Between the trimmed V and J ends, which lost 1 base and 4 bases, there was a span of 2 bases.

This chain uses TRBV28 with TRBJ1-1; TRBD1 is a possible D gene (5 bases). Germline values: CDR1 MDHEN, CDR2 SYDVKM. This CDR3 is built from 17 residues. The germline V and J ends were trimmed by 1 base and 2 bases, with 17 bases remaining between them. The CDR3 sequence is CASSLLGQLLSNTEAFF. The CDR3 coding sequence is TGTGCCAGCAGTTTATTAGGACAACTCCTATCTAACACTGAAGCTTTCTTT.

The rearrangement uses TRBV21-1 and TRBJ2-7. TRBV21-1 is annotated as a pseudogene. CDR3 length: 12 amino acids. CDR3 protein: CASSKGNYEQYF. The CDR3 nucleotides are TGTGCCAGCAGCAAAGGAAACTACGAGCAGTACTTC.

The chain uses TRBV28 and TRBJ1-5, with D perhaps TRBD1 (5 bases). V dropped 6 bases and J dropped 1 base, with 13 bases sitting between them. The germline gives CDR1 MDHEN, CDR2 SYDVKM. This CDR3 spans 15 amino acids. The CDR3 loop is CASSLGGSSNQPQHF. The CDR3 coding sequence is TGTGCCAGCAGCCTCGGGGGTTCCAGCAATCAGCCCCAGCATTTT.

The chain joins TRBV2 to TRBJ2-5; D possibly corresponds to TRBD1 (5 bases). V gave up 6 bases and J gave up 7 bases, with 12 bases separating them. Germline-derived CDR1 and CDR2 are SNHLY and FYNNEI. The CDR3 covers 12 residues. The CDR3 protein is CASRLDSATQYF. CDR3 DNA sequence: TGTGCCAGCAGGCTAGACAGTGCGACCCAGTACTTC.

This chain connects TRBV3-1 (or the pseudogene TRBV3-2) to TRBJ2-1; D may be TRBD2 (6 bases). This CDR3 region has 16 residues. Germline CDR1 reads LGHDT; CDR2 reads YNNKEL (reference sequence). The V and J ends lost 0 bases and 10 bases respectively, with 19 bases between them. CDR3 amino acids: CASSQEAAGSLGEQFF. DNA of the CDR3: TGTGCCAGCAGCCAAGAAGCGGCGGGATCTCTGGGCGAGCAGTTCTTC.

A few counts support this clone. The J gene is TRBJ2-7, the V gene TRBV10-1; D may be TRBD2 (7 bases). CDR3 length: 13 amino acids. Germline V CDR1 and CDR2: WNHNN, SYGVQD (reference sequence). The CDR3 reads CHNERGASYEQYF. CDR3 nucleotides: TGCCATAACGAACGGGGGGCCTCCTACGAGCAGTACTTC.

The chain employs TRBV7-2 and TRBJ2-7; 7 bases fit TRBD1. CDR1 is SGHTA, CDR2 FQGNSA, per germline. This CDR3 comprises 13 residues. With 8 bases clipped from V and 4 bases from J, the junction kept 8 bases outside the gene matches. This CDR3 reads CASVEGAGYEQYF. The CDR3 bases are TGTGCCAGCGTTGAGGGGGCGGGTTACGAGCAGTACTTC.

This chain connects TRBV28 to TRBJ1-5, with D unclear. This CDR3 contains 15 residues. The germline CDR1 and CDR2 sequences are MDHEN and SYDVKM. Trimming removed 6 bases from V and 4 bases from J, with 16 bases in between. CDR3 DNA sequence: TGTGCCAGCAGGACCCTCTCCGGGGAGAATCAGCCCCAGCATTTT. Residues: CASRTLSGENQPQHF.

The chain has TRBV19 and TRBJ1-2; 7 positions agree with TRBD1. In germline, CDR1 is LNHDA, CDR2 SQIVND (reference sequence). V was pared by 7 bases and J by 8 bases, with 10 bases of the junction left unmatched. The CDR3 covers 13 residues. DNA of the CDR3: TGTGCCAGTAAAGGGGGCGCGGGAAAAGGCTACACCTTC. This sequence encodes CASKGGAGKGYTF.

Regarding this clone: It is unclear where the CDR3 begins or ends on the DNA, so no DNA is shown, and the CDR3 is as TCRdb lists it. The chain is built from TRBV21-1 and TRBJ2-7; the table's TRBD2 call for D was not verified on the DNA. TRBV21-1 is an annotated pseudogene. The CDR3 is 17 amino acids long, termini counted. CDR3 amino acids: CASSKDCVGGGTYEQYF.

J is TRBJ1-5 and V is TRBV28; 9 bases are a match to TRBD1. V was clipped by 6 bases and J by 1 base; unmatched bases: 10. Germline-derived CDR1 and CDR2 are MDHEN and SYDVKM. The CDR3 spans 17 residues. Here the CDR3 reads CASRKGQGVRSNQPQHF. The CDR3 DNA is TGTGCCAGCAGGAAGGGACAGGGCGTACGGAGCAATCAGCCCCAGCATTTT. Supplemented by reference TRBV28 and TRBJ1-5, the full variable domain reads DVKVTQSSRYLVKRTGEKVFLECVQDMDHENMFWYRQDPGLGLRLIYFSYDVKMKEKGDIPEGYSVSREKKERFSLILESASTNQTSMYLCASRKGQGVRSNQPQHFGDGTRLSIL.

This chain connects TRBV4-2 to TRBJ2-1; the match to TRBD2 covers 8 bases. Trimming at V came to 3 bases and at J to 2 bases, leaving 6 bases not matched to a gene. Per the germline V gene, CDR1 is LGHNA and CDR2 is YNFKEQ. The CDR3 length is 16 residues. CDR3 protein: CASSQDVLAAYNEQFF. The CDR3 DNA reads as TGTGCCAGCAGCCAGGATGTACTAGCGGCCTACAATGAGCAGTTCTTC.

The V call is TRBV19, the J call TRBJ1-1, with D maybe TRBD1 (5 bases). V gave up 10 bases and J gave up 5 bases, with 14 bases separating them. The germline CDR1 and CDR2 sequences are LNHDA and SQIVND (reference sequence). The CDR3 runs to 12 residues. The CDR3 DNA follows: TGTGCCACCCGGCGGGGGGGGACTGAAGCTTTCTTT. Translation gives CATRRGGTEAFF.

The chain has TRBV6-5 and TRBJ2-4; no firm D call. V shed 6 bases and J shed 5 bases, with 11 bases lying between them. The germline V gene has CDR1 MNHEY and CDR2 SVGAGI. The CDR3 is made up of 13 amino acids. The CDR3 DNA reads as TGTGCCAGCAGGCCTCCGAGGCAAAACATTCAGTACTTC. Protein product: CASRPPRQNIQYF.

Concerning this clone: Other DNA sequences in the sample encode the same CDR3. The CDR3 sequence is CASSLGGSYEQYF. In DNA, the CDR3 is TGTGCCAGCAGTTTAGGGGGCTCCTACGAGCAGTACTTC. The chain employs TRBV28 and TRBJ2-7, with D perhaps TRBD1 or TRBD2 (5 bases each). This CDR3 has 13 residues. V dropped 2 bases and J dropped 0 bases, with 5 bases sitting between them. CDR1 is MDHEN, CDR2 SYDVKM, per germline.

This chain uses TRBV9 with TRBJ2-3, with 9 nucleotides matching TRBD2. The CDR3 covers 15 residues. J gave up 6 bases and V 1 base, and 6 bases lay outside the gene matches. CDR1 and CDR2 (germline): SGDLS, YYNGEE. CDR3 residues: CASSVTSGHSDTQYF. The DNA of the CDR3 is TGTGCCAGCAGCGTAACTAGCGGGCATTCCGATACGCAGTATTTT.